These 27 T cell receptor beta chains came from one sample sequenced in a study of shared clonotypes between healthy human individuals. The data were produced by immunoSEQ multiplex PCR, yet TCRdb's version contains in-frame clones alone and is incomplete. The table includes 950,000 to 1,100,000 clones, approximately 80% detected once. Sequencing was performed on memory CD4+ T cells from PBMCs. As to subset: CD45RA-negative fraction. Receptors were obtained from a man aged 18 to 29 in good health. Some clones in this sample may be carry-over from other donors' samples.

The chain employs TRBV7-9 and TRBJ1-4; TRBD1 might be the D (6 bases). V was cut by 5 bases and J by 7 bases, with 17 bases left in between. CDR1 is SEHNR, CDR2 FQNEAQ, per germline (reference sequence). The CDR3 loop spans 15 amino acids. The CDR3 bases are TGTGCCAGCAGCCCGGGGGCGAAGCCTACTGAAAAACTGTTTTTT. Translation: CASSPGAKPTEKLFF.

J is TRBJ2-3 and V is TRBV29-1; 11 nucleotides match TRBD2. The germline V gene has CDR1 SQVTM and CDR2 ANQGSEA. Losses at the gene ends were 6 bases for V and 2 bases for J; bases not matched to a gene: 7. The CDR3 loop spans 15 amino acids. The CDR3 region has the DNA TGCAGCGTCGAGGGGACTAGCGGAACCACAGATACGCAGTATTTT. This encodes CSVEGTSGTTDTQYF.

The chain has TRBV7-9 and TRBJ1-5; 8 positions agree with TRBD1. The CDR3 is made up of 14 amino acids. CDR1 and CDR2 (germline): SEHNR, FQNEAQ (reference sequence). With 4 bases clipped from V and 5 bases from J, the junction kept 4 bases outside the gene matches. CDR3 in amino acids: CASSSAGGDQPQHF. In DNA form, the CDR3 reads TGTGCCAGCAGCTCCGCAGGGGGCGATCAGCCCCAGCATTTT. Looking up the rest from reference TRBV7-9 and TRBJ1-5 gives the full variable domain: DTGVSQNPRHKITKRGQNVTFRCDPISEHNRLYWYRQTLGQGPEFLTYFQNEAQLEKSRLLSDRFSAERPKGSFSTLEIQRTEQGDSAMYLCASSSAGGDQPQHFGDGTRLSIL.

The V and J genes are TRBV5-1 and TRBJ2-7, with 7 nucleotides matching TRBD1. The CDR3 is 14 amino acids. V shed 5 bases and J 1 base; nucleotides not matched to a gene: 6. Per germline, CDR1 SGHRS and CDR2 YFSETQ. The CDR3 coding sequence is TGCGCCAGCAGGAGGCAGGGGGATTCCTACGAGCAGTACTTC. Translating it yields CASRRQGDSYEQYF.

This chain connects TRBV15 to TRBJ1-5; D is undetermined. The ends were cut back, 0 bases at V and 8 bases at J, with 8 bases in the middle. The CDR3 runs to 13 residues. Germline CDR1 and CDR2: LNHNV and YYDKDF (reference sequence). CDR3 amino acids: CATSRDPQKPQHF. The CDR3 nucleotides read TGTGCCACCAGCAGAGACCCCCAAAAGCCCCAGCATTTT.

This clone was counted a single time. J is TRBJ2-6 and V is TRBV7-8; TRBD1 matches at 7 bases. CDR1 is SGHVS, CDR2 FQNEAQ, per germline. This CDR3 spans 16 amino acids. The trim removed 5 bases at V and 0 bases at J, leaving 4 bases unmatched. The CDR3 is CASSDRVGSGANVLTF. DNA for the CDR3: TGTGCCAGCAGCGACAGGGTAGGCTCTGGGGCCAACGTCCTGACTTTC. The full variable domain, completed using reference TRBV7-8 and TRBJ2-6, is GAGVSQSPRYKVAKRGQDVALRCDPISGHVSLFWYQQALGQGPEFLTYFQNEAQLDKSGLPSDRFFAERPEGSVSTLKIQRTQQEDSAVYLCASSDRVGSGANVLTFGAGSRLTVL.

The chain combines TRBV7-3 with TRBJ2-1; 12 bases agree with TRBD2. Germline V CDR1 and CDR2: SGHTA, FQGTGA. The CDR3 extends over 16 amino acids. Trimming cost V 2 bases and J 7 bases; bases outside gene matches: 6. CDR3 in amino acids: CASSLGLAGGMNEQFF. The CDR3, as DNA: TGTGCCAGCAGCTTAGGTCTAGCGGGAGGGATGAATGAGCAGTTCTTC.

The rearrangement uses TRBV7-2 and TRBJ2-7; no clear D. The CDR3 is 14 residues long. CDR1 SGHTA and CDR2 FQGNSA come from the germline V gene. V was pared by 1 base and J by 1 base, with 8 bases between. CDR3 coding DNA: TGTGCCAGCAGCTTAGTATCCGGGTCCTACGAGCAGTACTTC. It translates to CASSLVSGSYEQYF.

This chain joins TRBV30 and TRBJ1-4, with TRBD1 identical over 8 bases. This CDR3 region has 17 residues. From germline, CDR1 is GTSNPN and CDR2 SVGIG (reference sequence). V trimming: 0 bases; J trimming: 0 bases; junction bases outside the gene matches: 6. Here the CDR3 reads CAWSVGTGGSTNEKLFF. In nucleotides, the CDR3 is TGTGCCTGGAGTGTAGGGACAGGCGGTTCAACTAATGAAAAACTGTTTTTT. Full variable domain (rest looked up from reference TRBV30 and TRBJ1-4): SQTIHQWPATLVQPVGSPLSLECTVEGTSNPNLYWYRQAAGRGLQLLFYSVGIGQISSEVPQNLSASRPQDRQFILSSKKLLLSDSGFYLCAWSVGTGGSTNEKLFFGSGTQLSVL.

V and J are TRBV19 and TRBJ2-2; D is unresolved. The CDR3 is 12 residues long. CDR1 is LNHDA and CDR2 is SQIVND in the germline V gene (reference sequence). The ends were cut back, 8 bases at V and 6 bases at J, with 10 bases in the middle. For the CDR3, the DNA is TGTGCCAGTTTTTGGGGTTCCGGGGAGCTGTTTTTT. As protein: CASFWGSGELFF.

This chain uses TRBV9 with TRBJ1-1; D is perhaps TRBD1 (6 bases). The CDR3 contains 12 residues. V lost 0 bases and J 8 bases, leaving 8 bases between the germline ends. Germline-derived CDR1 and CDR2 are SGDLS and YYNGEE. This CDR3 reads CASSVEDREAFF. The CDR3 region has the DNA TGTGCCAGCAGCGTAGAAGACAGGGAAGCTTTCTTT.

The chain carries TRBV5-6 and TRBJ2-5; possibly TRBD2 for D (6 bases). The CDR3 sequence is 18 residues long. From germline, CDR1 is SGHDT and CDR2 YYEEEE. Trimming took off 1 base at V and 5 bases at J, with 24 bases between the two ends. CDR3 loop: CASSLFSSHAGSGETQYF. The CDR3 bases are TGTGCCAGCAGCTTGTTTTCGTCACATGCCGGGAGCGGGGAGACCCAGTACTTC.

The chain recombines TRBV5-6 with TRBJ1-5, with 11 bases matching TRBD1. The junction had 10 bases not matched to a gene; V was cut back by 5 bases and J by 3 bases. The length of the CDR3 is 17 residues. Germline CDR1 SGHDT, CDR2 YYEEEE. The CDR3 DNA sequence: TGTGCCAGCAGTCATTGGGAGGACAGGGGGCCCAATCAGCCCCAGCATTTT. It codes for CASSHWEDRGPNQPQHF.

This clone was seen more than once but under ten times. This sequence joins TRBV30 and TRBJ2-7; D remains ambiguous. V lost 3 bases, J lost 5 bases, and 8 bases lay in between. CDR1 and CDR2 (germline): GTSNPN, SVGIG (reference sequence). The CDR3 spans 11 residues. CDR3 sequence: CAWSFSNEQYF. The CDR3 bases are TGTGCCTGGAGCTTTAGCAACGAGCAGTACTTC.

The chain recombines TRBV5-6 with TRBJ1-1; D is unresolved. Germline V gene data show CDR1 as SGHDT and CDR2 as YYEEEE. This CDR3 has 12 amino acids. The ends were cut back, 0 bases at V and 8 bases at J, with 8 bases in the middle. CDR3 nucleotide sequence: TGTGCCAGCAGCTTGGGGGCACCCGAAGCTTTCTTT. Translated: CASSLGAPEAFF.

This clone was seen just once. Other DNA sequences in this sample translate to the same CDR3. The chain carries TRBV6-1 and TRBJ1-5, with unresolved D. Germline V CDR1 and CDR2: MNHNS, SASEGT. Trimming took off 1 base at V and 2 bases at J, with 3 bases between the two ends. The CDR3 is 13 amino acids. The DNA for the CDR3 is TGTGCCAGCAGTGAAGTCGGCAATCAGCCCCAGCATTTT. It yields the protein CASSEVGNQPQHF.

The genes are TRBV29-1 and TRBJ1-2; 11 positions match TRBD1. The CDR3 extends over 12 amino acids. Trimming cost V 8 bases and J 8 bases; bases outside gene matches: 7. The germline gives CDR1 SQVTM, CDR2 ANQGSEA. The CDR3 here is CSLGGQGGGYTF. The CDR3, as DNA: TGCAGCCTTGGGGGACAGGGGGGAGGCTACACCTTC.

Points on this clone: Since a much larger clone is just one base distant, this may be a read error. The rearrangement uses TRBV28 and TRBJ1-1, with TRBD1 as a possible D gene (5 bases). CDR1 and CDR2 (germline): MDHEN, SYDVKM. The CDR3 loop spans 15 amino acids. With 4 bases removed from V and 1 base from J, the gap between germline ends came to 13 bases. DNA of the CDR3: TGTGCCAGCAGTTCGGGAGGGGCCGGGAACACTGAAGCTTTCTTT. Translation: CASSSGGAGNTEAFF.

This clone was counted a few times. Different DNA sequences within this sample yield the same CDR3. J is TRBJ2-4 and V is TRBV11-1; D remains unclear. V was trimmed by 1 base and J by 0 bases, leaving 4 bases between them. The CDR3 is made up of 14 amino acids. CDR1 SGHAT and CDR2 FQDESV come from the germline V gene (reference sequence). The CDR3, as DNA: TGTGCCAGCAGCTTAGGGGGAGCCAAAAACATTCAGTACTTC. This translates into CASSLGGAKNIQYF.

V and J are TRBV19 and TRBJ2-7, with 8 bases identical to TRBD1. CDR3 length equals 16 residues. Germline V CDR1 and CDR2: LNHDA, SQIVND (reference sequence). The trim removed 5 bases at V and 3 bases at J, leaving 12 bases unmatched. The CDR3 region is CASSPLGTGGYYEQYF. CDR3 DNA: TGTGCCAGTAGTCCTCTCGGGACAGGAGGATACTACGAGCAGTACTTC.

This chain links TRBV5-4 with TRBJ2-1; unclear D gene. CDR3 size: 12 residues. Trimming shortened V by 4 bases and J by 9 bases, and 11 bases separated the two germline ends. Germline CDR1 and CDR2: SGHNT and YYREEE (reference sequence). Here the CDR3 DNA reads TGTGCCAGCAGCCTGGAGAGGACTGAGCAGTTCTTC. Translated, it gives CASSLERTEQFF.

This rearrangement joins TRBV5-6 to TRBJ2-7; 9 bases are shared with TRBD2. The CDR3 runs to 18 residues. V lost 1 base to trimming and J lost 1 base; unmatched junction nucleotides: 12. The V gene's germline CDR1 is SGHDT and CDR2 YYEEEE. As DNA, the CDR3 is TGTGCCAGCAGCTTGTTTATAGCGGGAGTCGGTTTTTCCTACGAGCAGTACTTC. It codes for CASSLFIAGVGFSYEQYF.

The rearrangement links TRBV2 to TRBJ1-2; no reliable D call. Germline V gene data show CDR1 as SNHLY and CDR2 as FYNNEI. V lost 0 bases and J 4 bases, leaving 9 bases between the germline ends. The CDR3 covers 14 residues. The chain's CDR3 is CASSEAPGPYGYTF. The CDR3 nucleotides are TGTGCCAGCAGTGAAGCCCCGGGCCCCTATGGCTACACCTTC.

Here the CDR3 DNA reads TGTGCCAGCAGTTTGTCCGCCAGGGGAGGGTCTAAGCAGTACTTC. This translates into CASSLSARGGSKQYF. V and J are TRBV28 and TRBJ2-7; possible D gene TRBD2, 7 bases. With 3 bases removed from V and 8 bases from J, the gap between germline ends came to 20 bases. Germline loops: CDR1 MDHEN, CDR2 SYDVKM. The CDR3 contains 15 residues.

V usage is TRBV7-9 and J usage is TRBJ1-3; D is unclear. Looked up from germline, CDR1 is SEHNR and CDR2 is FQNEAQ (reference sequence). V was pared by 1 base and J by 6 bases, with 13 bases between. The CDR3 extends over 15 amino acids. The CDR3 here is CASSLDGVRENTIYF. The CDR3 DNA reads TGTGCCAGCAGCTTAGACGGTGTCAGAGAAAACACCATATATTTT.

The chain joins TRBV2 to TRBJ2-7; D remains unclear. The CDR3 spans 13 residues. The V gene lost 4 bases and the J gene lost 3 bases, with 10 bases spanning the gap. Germline assignment: CDR1 SNHLY and CDR2 FYNNEI. CDR3: CASSGLQIYEQYF. The CDR3 nucleotides are TGTGCCAGCAGTGGTTTACAGATCTACGAGCAGTACTTC.

This clone was detected only a few times. The CDR3 sequence: CASLWRQNTGELFF. The DNA of the CDR3 is TGTGCCAGCCTGTGGCGACAGAACACCGGGGAGCTGTTTTTT. The chain uses TRBV6-1 and TRBJ2-2; no firm D call. The length of the CDR3 is 14 residues. Germline assignment: CDR1 MNHNS and CDR2 SASEGT. V lost 8 bases, J lost 1 base, and 11 bases lay in between.